This T cell receptor beta chain was found in a study of T cells in Graves' hyperthyroidism and ophthalmopathy. Study details: Peripheral blood samples were taken at initial diagnosis, prior to any treatment. Regarding the study as a whole: Expanded thyroid clonotypes (above 0.001) were mostly also found in blood.

The TCR beta CDR3 regions underwent amplification using RNA transcripts as the source. HTBI primers were used for first-round RT-PCR of the TCR CDR3. TCRdb recomputed calls from the multiplex PCR reads with MiXCR, one row per CDR3 protein. The sample holds 700,000 to 950,000 distinct CDR3 sequences, about 35% seen once. Uncontrolled infection, other autoimmune disease, pregnancy or lactation excluded patients. This clonotype was counted many times. Its target is not known. Trimming removed 0 bases from V and 14 bases from J, with 14 bases in between. This CDR3 has 14 amino acids. Germline CDR1 reads SGHVS; CDR2 reads FNYEAQ.

This chain connects TRBV7-6 to TRBJ1-6; TRBD1 might be the D (5 bases). The material sequenced was blood. The receptor was derived from a woman in her 40s with Graves' hyperthyroidism. The CDR3 region has the DNA TGTGCCAGCAGCTTAGCGCACAGGACCCGAGCCCTCCACTTT. As protein: CASSLAHRTRALHF.